This T cell receptor beta chain was found in a study of T cells in Graves' hyperthyroidism and ophthalmopathy (dated by TCRdb to the late 2010s). Turning to the overall study: Peripheral blood was sampled at the time of initial diagnosis, prior to any treatment. To identify TCR V-J signatures that set the groups apart, the researchers used a discovery cohort of about a hundred patients, made up of 40 to 45 with Graves' ophthalmopathy and some 55 with stable Graves' hyperthyroidism. Prospective prediction of ophthalmopathy was tested in an independent validation cohort of some 19 hyperthyroidism patients and roughly 16 patients who later progressed to ophthalmopathy. For training and testing, the approximately 92 patients in the discovery cohort were randomly divided in a 7:3 ratio. In addition, the study compared T-cell repertoires in thyroid tissue and in blood from roughly six Graves' hyperthyroidism patients. Following sampling, methimazole starting at 30 mg daily was given to hyperthyroidism patients, and high-dose intravenous methylprednisolone was given to ophthalmopathy patients. The paper reports TCR Vbeta CDR3 sequencing of some 140 peripheral blood samples: some 44 ophthalmopathy, some 80 hyperthyroidism and 17 progressor patients. The paper as a whole reports these results and caveats: In validation, the model predicted progression to ophthalmopathy with 60% to 71% sensitivity and less than 80% specificity, a median of about six months before onset. In cross-validation, a model built on a 13 V-J signature told ophthalmopathy apart from stable hyperthyroidism with under 90% sensitivity and 81% to 82% specificity, and in testing the same model reached 80%/75%. Most expanded thyroid clonotypes (frequency above 0.001) were also found in blood, which suggests that blood repertoires may mirror thyroid immune responses. No statistical method was used to fix the sample size in advance, and group allocation was not hidden from the investigators.

Per the germline V gene (reference sequence), DFQATT is the CDR1 and SNEGSKA is the CDR2. From the cysteine through the phenylalanine, the CDR3 covers 14 amino acids. The only DNA kept is the CDR3, 42 bases in frame from the first base. Germline trimming amounts to 3 bases on V and 6 bases on J, with 4 as the count of junction bases outside the gene matches. This clonotype was counted only a few times. The target of this receptor is not known. A much larger clone lies one base from this, so it may be a read error. Hyperthyroidism patients were aged 18 to 65 years and newly diagnosed, with disease duration of less than 2 months. The study excluded patients with uncontrolled infections, other autoimmune diseases, pregnancy or lactation. Diagnoses were based on clinical symptoms, serum thyroxine and TRAb, thyroid ultrasound and orbital computed tomography. For progressor patients, blood was drawn at the first diagnosis of hyperthyroidism, before any ophthalmopathy symptoms had appeared. Ficoll-Paque density gradient centrifugation was used to isolate PBMCs from 8 to 10 ml of fresh peripheral blood. Patients classed as progressors first received a Graves' hyperthyroidism diagnosis and then went on to develop ophthalmopathy during follow-up. Total RNA was extracted using Trizol reagent, and RNA quality was assessed on an Agilent 2100 Bioanalyzer.

Amplification of TCR beta CDR3 regions was carried out from RNA transcripts. The first round of RT-PCR for the TCR CDR3 was performed with the HTBI primer set and the Qiagen OneStep RT-PCR kit. Libraries were constructed in a second round of multiplex PCR, after which size selection and purification were performed. Sequencing of the libraries was done on an Illumina HiSeq2000 using paired-end 100 bp reads. Turning to the authors' computational methods: SOAPnuke was used to process the raw data, with reads discarded if the reads contained adapters or uncalled bases, had a mean Phred below 15, or lacked an exact constant-primer or identifier match. COPE v1.2.5 was used to merge the high-quality paired reads, and each unique nucleotide sequence was defined as a clonotype. MiTCR v1.1 was used to align clonotypes to the IMGT TRBV, TRBD and TRBJ reference segments. Analysis was restricted to V-J combinations with a frequency above 0.0001, which covered just over 98% of repertoires. A TCS score was defined as the ratio of F50 (clonal expansion) to E x V (chaos), with BLOSUM62-based TCRdist applied between CDR3 peptides within each V-J. Welch's t-statistics and random forest reduced roughly 540 V-J features to under 15, which were used in a naive Bayes classifier (R e1071). Using fastp trimming at Q25 and MiXCR clonotype assembly, TCRdb reanalyzed the public sequencing data and kept in-frame beta chains. Identical CDR3 protein sequences are pooled into one entry, listed with their most common genes and DNA. The V and J calls shown here were made by TCRdb, not taken from the authors' results. Present in this sample are roughly 290,000 distinct CDR3 sequences, about 14% of which were seen just once. 6.5% to 10% of the sample is held by the ten biggest clonotypes.

The sequence joins TRBV20-1 to TRBJ2-1; 11 junctional bases match TRBD2. This receptor was obtained from a woman in her 30s with Graves' hyperthyroidism that later progressed to Graves' ophthalmopathy. The sequenced material came from blood. The DNA sequence is given as TGCAGTGCTAGGACTAGCGGGAACGGCAATGAGCAGTTCTTC. This encodes CSARTSGNGNEQFF.